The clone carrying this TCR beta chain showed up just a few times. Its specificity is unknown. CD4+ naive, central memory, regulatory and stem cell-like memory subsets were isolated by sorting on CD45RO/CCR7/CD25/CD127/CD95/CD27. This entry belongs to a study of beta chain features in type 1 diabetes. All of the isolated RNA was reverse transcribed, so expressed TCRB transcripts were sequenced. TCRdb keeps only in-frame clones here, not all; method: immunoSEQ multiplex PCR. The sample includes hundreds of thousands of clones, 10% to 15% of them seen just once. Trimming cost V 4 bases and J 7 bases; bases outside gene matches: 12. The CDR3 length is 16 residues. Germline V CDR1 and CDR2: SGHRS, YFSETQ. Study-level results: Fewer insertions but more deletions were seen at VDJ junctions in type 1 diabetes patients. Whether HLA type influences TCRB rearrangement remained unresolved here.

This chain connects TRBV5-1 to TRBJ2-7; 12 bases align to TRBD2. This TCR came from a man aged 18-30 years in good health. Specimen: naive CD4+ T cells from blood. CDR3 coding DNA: TGCGCCAGCAGCATCTACCGGACTAGCGGGACTCAGGAGCAGTACTTC. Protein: CASSIYRTSGTQEQYF.